One T cell receptor beta chain is described in this entry. This sample was taken from a study of technical replicates of blood from several donors. Clones were sequenced by immunoSEQ multiplex PCR, and TCRdb holds only the in-frame ones, with some missing. The sample includes roughly 81,000 clones, around 86% seen only once; the top ten take approximately 5%. This TCR was recovered from a human donor in good health. Some clones in this sample may be carry-over from other donors' samples. The sample was PBMCs.

The CDR3 region has the DNA TGTGCCAGCAGGCAACGGACAACCGGAAACACCATATATTTT. It specifies CASRQRTTGNTIYF. This chain joins TRBV6-5 and TRBJ1-3; tentative D call: TRBD1 (5 bases). CDR3 size: 14 residues. Germline V gene lookup returns CDR1 MNHEY and CDR2 SVGAGI. With 6 bases removed from V and 4 bases from J, the gap between germline ends came to 13 bases.